The sequence of this T cell receptor (beta chain) was determined in a study of control samples from healthy donors and cancer patients. Libraries were prepared by immunoSEQ multiplex PCR; TCRdb keeps only in-frame clonotypes and omits some of them. The profile covers fewer than 60,000 clones, with around 85% appearing a single time and 2.8% taken by the ten largest. V was pared by 0 bases and J by 8 bases, with 16 bases between. The CDR3 is made up of 16 amino acids. Germline V gene lookup returns CDR1 LGHNA and CDR2 YSLEER. V gene TRBV4-3 combines with J gene TRBJ1-4; D is uncertain. Input material: PBMCs. The TCR comes from a woman between 45 and 60 years old with lung cancer. The CDR3: CASSQERWQLSEKLFF. The CDR3, as DNA: TGCGCCAGCAGCCAAGAGAGGTGGCAATTGTCGGAAAAACTGTTTTTT.